This T cell receptor beta chain was documented in a study of blood T cell repertoires in COVID-19. Turning to the study itself: Whether acute or convalescent, the COVID-19 samples came from the United States, Italy and Spain. From T cells, B-cell-depleted T cells, or PBMCs came the material, which was cDNA or gDNA.

Germline CDR1 is LNHDA and CDR2 is SQIVND (reference sequence). Trimming took 8 bases from V and 0 from J, leaving 10 bases between them. The CDR3 runs to 13 residues. Per the authors' pipeline: Amplification with reference gene primers provided the estimates of nucleated cell counts. Some clones are missing from TCRdb's copy, which holds only in-frame ones; the method was immunoSEQ multiplex PCR. V and J calls and clone size come straight from that table; D and trimming were deduced from the DNA. The sample holds just over 650,000 clones, about 87% seen once. The receptor was isolated from a woman aged 18-35 years with acute or convalescent COVID-19. Sequenced: peripheral blood. The rearrangement joins TRBV19 to TRBJ1-1; D is unresolved. In DNA form, the CDR3 reads TGTGCCAGTTCTAAGGCGGTGAACACTGAAGCTTTCTTT. Translating it yields CASSKAVNTEAFF.